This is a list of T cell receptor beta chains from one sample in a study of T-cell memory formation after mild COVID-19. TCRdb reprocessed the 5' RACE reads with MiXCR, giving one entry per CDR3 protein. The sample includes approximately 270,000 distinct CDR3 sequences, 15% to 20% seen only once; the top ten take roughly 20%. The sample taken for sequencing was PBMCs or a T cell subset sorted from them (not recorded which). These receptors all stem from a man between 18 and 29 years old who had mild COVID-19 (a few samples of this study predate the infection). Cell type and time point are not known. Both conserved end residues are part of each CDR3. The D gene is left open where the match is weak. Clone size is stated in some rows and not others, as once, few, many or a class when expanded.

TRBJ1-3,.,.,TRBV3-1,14,CASSQSEAGNTIYF,TGTGCCAGCAGCCAATCAGAGGCTGGAAACACCATATATTTT
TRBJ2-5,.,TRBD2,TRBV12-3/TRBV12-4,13,CASSWSGALVQYF,TGTGCCAGCAGTTGGAGCGGGGCGTTAGTCCAGTACTTC
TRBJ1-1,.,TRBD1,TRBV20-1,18,CSAAQLRDRAGSGTEAFF,TGCAGTGCTGCCCAACTCCGGGACAGGGCGGGTTCGGGCACTGAAGCTTTCTTT
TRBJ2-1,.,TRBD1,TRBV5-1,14,CASSGGTGQSEQFF,TGCGCCAGCAGCGGGGGGACAGGGCAGAGTGAGCAGTTCTTC
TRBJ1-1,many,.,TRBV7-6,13,CASLGASNTEAFF,TGTGCCAGCCTCGGCGCCTCGAACACTGAAGCTTTCTTT
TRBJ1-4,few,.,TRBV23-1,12,CVTRATNEKLFF,TGCGTCACCCGTGCAACTAATGAAAAACTGTTTTTT
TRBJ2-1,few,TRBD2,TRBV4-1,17,CASSQDRVSGGPYEQFF,TGCGCCAGCAGCCAAGATAGGGTTAGCGGGGGGCCATATGAGCAGTTCTTC
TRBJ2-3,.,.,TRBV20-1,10,CSALSYTQYF,TGCAGTGCCCTCAGCTATACGCAGTATTTT
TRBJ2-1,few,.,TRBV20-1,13,CSAIGGRGNEQFF,TGCAGTGCTATTGGGGGGCGCGGAAATGAGCAGTTCTTC
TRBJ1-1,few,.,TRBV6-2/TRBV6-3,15,CASSLRQVMNTEAFF,TGTGCCAGCAGTCTGCGACAGGTGATGAACACTGAAGCTTTCTTT
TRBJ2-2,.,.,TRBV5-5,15,CASSRGLLETGELFF,TGTGCCAGCAGCCGGGGGCTCCTAGAGACCGGGGAGCTGTTTTTT
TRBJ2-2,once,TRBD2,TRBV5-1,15,CASSLDGRKPGELFF,TGCGCCAGCAGCTTGGACGGGAGGAAGCCCGGGGAGCTGTTTTTT
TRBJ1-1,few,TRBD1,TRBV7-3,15,CASSLTTGGRTEAFF,TGTGCCAGCAGCTTAACAACAGGGGGGAGAACTGAAGCTTTCTTT
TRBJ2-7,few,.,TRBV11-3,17,CASSPSTVGPRSYEQYF,TGTGCCAGCAGCCCATCCACGGTGGGGCCCCGTTCCTACGAGCAGTACTTC
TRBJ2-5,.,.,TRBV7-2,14,CASSSGRETETQYF,TGTGCCAGCAGCTCTGGCCGGGAGACAGAGACCCAGTACTTC
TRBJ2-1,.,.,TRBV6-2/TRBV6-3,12,CASSYPRHEQFF,TGTGCCAGCAGTTACCCCAGGCATGAGCAGTTCTTC
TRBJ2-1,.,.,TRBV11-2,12,CASSLEGPWVFF,TGTGCCAGCAGCTTAGAAGGCCCCTGGGTGTTCTTC
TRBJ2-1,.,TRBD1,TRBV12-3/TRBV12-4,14,CASSLRGQGFEQFF,TGTGCCAGCAGTTTAAGGGGACAGGGCTTTGAGCAGTTCTTC
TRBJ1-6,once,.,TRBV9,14,CASSVDGGGLPLHF,TGTGCCAGCAGCGTAGACGGGGGAGGGCTACCCCTCCACTTT
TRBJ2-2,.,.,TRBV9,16,CASSVGPGANTGELFF,TGTGCCAGCAGCGTAGGCCCGGGGGCGAACACCGGGGAGCTGTTTTTT
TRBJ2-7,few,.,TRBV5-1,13,CASSLPSVNEQYF,TGCGCCAGCAGCTTGCCTAGCGTCAACGAGCAGTACTTC
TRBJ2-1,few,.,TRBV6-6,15,CASSYDTLSYNEQFF,TGTGCCAGCAGTTACGACACCCTCTCCTACAATGAGCAGTTCTTC
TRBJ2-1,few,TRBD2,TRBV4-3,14,CASSRRTSANEQFF,TGCGCCAGCAGCAGACGGACTAGCGCCAATGAGCAGTTCTTC
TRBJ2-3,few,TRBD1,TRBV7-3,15,CASGPGTGATDTQYF,TGTGCCAGCGGTCCCGGGACAGGGGCGACAGATACGCAGTATTTT
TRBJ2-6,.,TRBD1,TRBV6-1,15,CASSRTGAGANVLTF,TGTGCCAGCAGTCGTACAGGGGCCGGGGCCAACGTCCTGACTTTC
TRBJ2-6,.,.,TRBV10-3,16,CAISVVMGLGANVLTF,TGTGCCATCAGTGTGGTAATGGGCTTAGGGGCCAACGTCCTGACTTTC
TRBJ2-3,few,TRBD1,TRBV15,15,CATSSRQGNTDTQYF,TGTGCCACCAGCAGCAGACAGGGGAACACAGATACGCAGTATTTT
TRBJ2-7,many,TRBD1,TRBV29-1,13,CSVGQGSSYEQYF,TGCAGCGTTGGACAGGGGAGCTCCTACGAGCAGTACTTC
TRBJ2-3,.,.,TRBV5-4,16,CASSLFGGESTDTQYF,TGTGCCAGCAGCTTGTTCGGCGGGGAAAGCACAGATACGCAGTATTTT
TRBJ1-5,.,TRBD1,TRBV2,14,CASRGQEGNQPQHF,TGTGCCAGCAGGGGACAGGAGGGCAATCAGCCCCAGCATTTT
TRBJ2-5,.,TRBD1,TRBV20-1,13,CSASYRGQETQYF,TGCAGTGCAAGCTACAGGGGTCAAGAGACCCAGTACTTC
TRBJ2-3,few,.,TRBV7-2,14,CASSLAGMSDTQYF,TGTGCCAGCAGCTTAGCGGGGATGTCAGATACGCAGTATTTT
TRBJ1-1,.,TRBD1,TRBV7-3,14,CASSAQGGGTEAFF,TGTGCCAGCAGCGCCCAGGGGGGAGGGACTGAAGCTTTCTTT
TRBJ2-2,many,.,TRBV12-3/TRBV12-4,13,CASRGGHTGELFF,TGTGCCAGCAGGGGCGGGCACACCGGGGAGCTGTTTTTT
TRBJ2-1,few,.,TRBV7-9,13,CASVLNRDNEQFF,TGTGCCAGCGTATTAAACAGGGACAATGAGCAGTTCTTC
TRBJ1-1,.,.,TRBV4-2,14,CASSQASMNTEAFF,TGTGCCAGCAGCCAGGCTTCAATGAACACTGAAGCTTTCTTT
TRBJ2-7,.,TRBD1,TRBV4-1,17,CASSQGAGQGRSYEQYF,TGCGCCAGCAGCCAAGGCGCCGGACAGGGCAGGAGCTACGAGCAGTACTTC
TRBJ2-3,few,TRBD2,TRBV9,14,CASSPRLAVDTQYF,TGTGCCAGCAGCCCACGACTAGCTGTCGATACGCAGTATTTT
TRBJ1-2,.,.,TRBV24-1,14,CATSVAGHNYGYTF,TGTGCCACCAGTGTGGCAGGGCATAACTATGGCTACACCTTC
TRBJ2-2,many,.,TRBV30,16,CAWSVRWGRNTGELFF,TGTGCCTGGAGTGTACGCTGGGGCAGGAACACCGGGGAGCTGTTTTTT
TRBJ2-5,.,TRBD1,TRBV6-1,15,CASSRDRTRQETQYF,TGTGCCAGCAGTCGGGACAGGACCCGCCAAGAGACCCAGTACTTC
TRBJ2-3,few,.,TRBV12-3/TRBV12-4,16,CASSTRDRGAADTQYF,TGTGCCAGCAGTACCCGAGACCGGGGTGCAGCAGATACGCAGTATTTT
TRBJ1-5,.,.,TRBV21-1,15,CASSKGGKAPRPQHF,TGTGCCAGCAGCAAAGGGGGAAAAGCCCCTAGGCCTCAGCATTTT
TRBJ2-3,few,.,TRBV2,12,CASHEGSDTQYF,TGTGCCAGCCACGAGGGGTCGGATACGCAGTATTTT
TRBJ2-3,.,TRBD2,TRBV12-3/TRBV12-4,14,CATISGRITDTQYF,TGTGCCACCATAAGCGGGAGAATCACAGATACGCAGTATTTT
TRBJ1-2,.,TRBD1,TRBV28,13,CATQYTGAGGYTF,TGTGCCACCCAATATACAGGGGCAGGTGGCTACACCTTC
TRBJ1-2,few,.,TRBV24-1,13,CATSDLGVPGYTF,TGTGCCACCAGTGATTTAGGGGTCCCTGGCTACACCTTC
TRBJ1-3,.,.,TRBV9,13,CASSFDSGNTIYF,TGTGCCAGCAGCTTTGACTCTGGAAACACCATATATTTT
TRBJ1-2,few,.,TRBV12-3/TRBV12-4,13,CASSLGQSYGYTF,TGTGCCAGCAGTCTCGGACAGTCCTATGGCTACACCTTC
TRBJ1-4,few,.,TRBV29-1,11,CSAGQGEKLFF,TGCAGCGCTGGGCAGGGAGAAAAACTGTTTTTT
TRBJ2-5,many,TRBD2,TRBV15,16,CATSGGLAGPKETQYF,TGTGCCACCAGCGGCGGACTAGCGGGACCCAAAGAGACCCAGTACTTC
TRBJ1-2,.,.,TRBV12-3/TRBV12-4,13,CASRIRGADGYTF,TGTGCCAGCAGAATAAGGGGGGCAGATGGCTACACCTTC
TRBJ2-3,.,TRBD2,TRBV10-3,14,CAISGLALTDTQYF,TGTGCCATCAGTGGACTAGCGTTGACAGATACGCAGTATTTT
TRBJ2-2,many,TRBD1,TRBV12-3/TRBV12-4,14,CASSFVGGAGELFF,TGTGCCAGCAGTTTCGTAGGGGGCGCCGGGGAGCTGTTTTTT
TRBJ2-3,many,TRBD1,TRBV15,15,CATTRDRHYTDTQYF,TGTGCCACCACCCGGGACAGGCACTACACAGATACGCAGTATTTT
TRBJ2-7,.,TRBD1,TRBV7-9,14,CASSQTGATYEQYF,TGTGCCAGCAGCCAGACAGGGGCGACCTACGAGCAGTACTTC
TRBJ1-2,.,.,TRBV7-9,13,CASHSRATYGYTF,TGTGCCAGCCACTCGAGGGCGACTTATGGCTACACCTTC
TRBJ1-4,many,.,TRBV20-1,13,CSAREAANEKLFF,TGCAGTGCTAGGGAGGCGGCTAATGAAAAACTGTTTTTT
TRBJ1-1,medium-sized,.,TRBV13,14,CASSLGLMRRVDFF,TGTGCCAGCAGCTTAGGCCTAATGAGGAGGGTCGATTTCTTT
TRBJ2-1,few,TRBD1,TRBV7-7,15,CASSLGQDSYNEQFF,TGTGCCAGCAGCCTCGGACAGGACTCCTACAATGAGCAGTTCTTC